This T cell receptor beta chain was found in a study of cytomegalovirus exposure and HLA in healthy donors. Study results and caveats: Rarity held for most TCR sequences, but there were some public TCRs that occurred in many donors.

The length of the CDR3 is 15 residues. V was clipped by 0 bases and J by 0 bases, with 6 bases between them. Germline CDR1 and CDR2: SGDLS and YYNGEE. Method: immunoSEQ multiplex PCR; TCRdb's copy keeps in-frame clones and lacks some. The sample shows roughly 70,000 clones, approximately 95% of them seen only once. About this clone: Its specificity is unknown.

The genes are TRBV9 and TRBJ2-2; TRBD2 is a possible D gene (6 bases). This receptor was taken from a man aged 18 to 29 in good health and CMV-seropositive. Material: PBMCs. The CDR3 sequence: CASSVGTTNTGELFF. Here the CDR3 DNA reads TGTGCCAGCAGCGTAGGGACTACGAACACCGGGGAGCTGTTTTTT.